The 32 T cell receptor beta chains presented below share a single source sample, sequenced in a study of T-cell memory formation after mild COVID-19 (dated by TCRdb to the early 2020s). The library was built by means of 5' RACE. For sequencing, an Illumina NovaSeq 6000 was employed. TCRdb passed the public sequencing reads through fastp at Q25 and MiXCR, retaining productive beta sequences. Rows with one shared CDR3 protein collapse into an entry with the most common genes and DNA. This sample lists under 400,000 distinct CDR3 sequences; 25% to 30% were detected once. Of the sample, approximately 13% falls within the top ten clones. Input material: PBMCs or a T cell subset sorted from them (not recorded which). The receptors were sampled from an adult woman who had mild COVID-19 (a few samples of this study predate the infection). The sample titles of this study are shuffled in the database, so cell type and time point are left out; the donor was told from shared clones.

This clonotype was counted between two and nine times. The J gene is TRBJ1-5, the V gene TRBV7-2, with D possibly matching TRBD1 (5 bases). V was trimmed by 5 bases and J by 4 bases, leaving 12 bases between them. CDR3 length equals 14 residues. The germline CDR1 and CDR2 sequences are SGHTA and FQGNSA. The CDR3 DNA reads as TGTGCCAGCAGCCAGGTCGGGGGGAATCAGCCCCAGCATTTT. Its protein product is CASSQVGGNQPQHF.

This clonotype was counted a few times. This chain joins TRBV18 and TRBJ2-3; either TRBD1 or TRBD2 may supply D (5 bases each). The V end was cut by 8 bases, the J end by 1 base, with 7 bases between. Germline V CDR1 and CDR2: KGHSH, LQKENI. The CDR3 is 12 amino acids. The CDR3 region has the DNA TGTGCCAGCGGGGGTGGCACAGATACGCAGTATTTT. Amino acids: CASGGGTDTQYF. Based on the CDR3 plus reference TRBV18 and TRBJ2-3, the full variable domain is NAGVMQNPRHLVRRRGQEARLRCSPMKGHSHVYWYRQLPEEGLKFMVYLQKENIIDESGMPKERFSAEFPKEGPSILRIQQVVRGDSAAYFCASGGGTDTQYFGPGTRLTVL.

This clonotype was observed once. The chain carries TRBV7-2 and TRBJ1-1; D call uncertain. This CDR3 spans 15 amino acids. The germline V gene has CDR1 SGHTA and CDR2 FQGNSA. Trimming shortened V by 0 bases and J by 4 bases, and 12 bases separated the two germline ends. CDR3 loop: CASSLALGEGTEAFF. CDR3 bases: TGTGCCAGCAGCTTAGCGCTCGGGGAGGGCACTGAAGCTTTCTTT.

V gene TRBV10-3 combines with J gene TRBJ1-4; 9 bases fit TRBD1. The junction had 4 bases not matched to a gene; V was cut back by 6 bases and J by 8 bases. Germline V gene data show CDR1 as ENHRY and CDR2 as SYGVKD. The length of the CDR3 is 13 residues. The CDR3 region has the DNA TGTGCCATCAGACAGGGGGCAGGGGAAAAACTGTTTTTT. Translated, it gives CAIRQGAGEKLFF.

This chain's CDR3 is CASSAGTRADTQYF. The CDR3 coding sequence is TGTGCCAGCAGCGCCGGGACTAGGGCAGATACGCAGTATTTT. The chain has TRBV7-2 and TRBJ2-3; the match to TRBD2 covers 8 bases. V shed 5 bases and J 4 bases; nucleotides not matched to a gene: 5. The CDR3 has 14 residues. Germline V gene lookup returns CDR1 SGHTA and CDR2 FQGNSA.

This clonotype appeared a few times. The chain is built from TRBV7-9 and TRBJ2-3, with 9 bases matching TRBD2. J gave up 1 base and V 5 bases, and 13 bases lay outside the gene matches. This CDR3 region has 18 residues. Germline CDR1 reads SEHNR; CDR2 reads FQNEAQ (reference sequence). The CDR3 DNA is TGTGCCAGCAGCCCAAAGGGTGAGCGGGGGGCCCGCACAGATACGCAGTATTTT. Translation: CASSPKGERGARTDTQYF.

The chain links TRBV20-1 to TRBJ1-2; a weak D match, TRBD1 (5 bases). The CDR3 length is 13 residues. CDR1 is DFQATT, CDR2 SNEGSKA, per germline (reference sequence). Trimming pared 8 bases from V and 0 bases from J, leaving 13 bases between. The CDR3 sequence is CSPRQPTNYGYTF. CDR3 in DNA: TGCAGTCCACGACAGCCCACTAACTATGGCTACACCTTC.

The sample holds a few counts of this clonotype. V usage is TRBV7-2 and J usage is TRBJ2-1, with D uncertain. Between the trimmed V and J ends, which lost 1 base and 9 bases, there was a span of 16 bases. The length of the CDR3 is 15 residues. The V gene's germline CDR1 is SGHTA and CDR2 FQGNSA. The DNA for the CDR3 is TGTGCCAGCAGCTTAGAGGTGGCCCGCGGAAGTGAGCAGTTCTTC. This sequence encodes CASSLEVARGSEQFF. Full variable domain (rest looked up from reference TRBV7-2 and TRBJ2-1): GAGVSQSPSNKVTEKGKDVELRCDPISGHTALYWYRQSLGQGLEFLIYFQGNSAPDKSGLPSDRFSAERTGGSVSTLTIQRTQQEDSAVYLCASSLEVARGSEQFFGPGTRLTVL.

In its sample, this clonotype was seen a few times. The chain uses TRBV7-3 and TRBJ1-2; TRBD1 aligns across 8 bases. The V segment lost 4 bases and the J segment 0 bases; nucleotides outside the gene matches: 1. Germline CDR1 is SGHTA and CDR2 is FQGTGA. The CDR3 has 14 residues. CDR3 residues: CASSSGQANYGYTF. Here the CDR3 DNA reads TGTGCCAGCAGCTCGGGACAGGCTAACTATGGCTACACCTTC.

The V and J genes are TRBV11-2 and TRBJ2-6; 9 bases line up with TRBD1. The CDR3 is 17 amino acids. CDR1 and CDR2 (germline): SGHAT, FQNNGV. V lost 5 bases and J lost 0; bases outside the gene matches: 5. This CDR3 reads CASSIPTGGSGANVLTF. Here the CDR3 DNA reads TGTGCCAGCAGCATCCCGACAGGGGGCTCTGGGGCCAACGTCCTGACTTTC.

The chain combines TRBV12-3 or TRBV12-4 with TRBJ2-3, with a tentative D call TRBD2 (6 bases). The CDR3 spans 19 residues. V was trimmed by 1 base and J by 2 bases, leaving 22 bases between them. In DNA form, the CDR3 reads TGTGCCAGCAGTTTAGGGCGGGGAAAATTGGGCACACACACAGATACGCAGTATTTT. It is translated as CASSLGRGKLGTHTDTQYF.

This clonotype was recorded a few times. V and J are TRBV20-1 and TRBJ1-2, with D unresolved. The CDR3 runs to 11 residues. V was trimmed by 6 bases and J by 2 bases, leaving 7 bases between them. Looked up from germline, CDR1 is DFQATT and CDR2 is SNEGSKA (reference sequence). The CDR3 DNA follows: TGCAGTGCCCCGGGCAACTATGGCTACACCTTC. It encodes CSAPGNYGYTF.

The chain is built from TRBV7-8 and TRBJ2-7; D remains ambiguous. The CDR3 is 14 residues long. V was shortened by 2 bases and J by 1 base, with 9 bases between the two germline ends. Germline V gene data show CDR1 as SGHVS and CDR2 as FQNEAQ. The CDR3 loop is CASSLSEASYEQYF. As DNA, the CDR3 is TGTGCCAGCAGCTTAAGTGAGGCATCCTACGAGCAGTACTTC.

CDR3 sequence (DNA): TGTGCCACCAGGAATAGCGGGAGGGCCACAGATACGCAGTATTTT. It codes for CATRNSGRATDTQYF. The chain couples TRBV24-1 to TRBJ2-3, with 11 bases matching TRBD2. V lost 7 bases to trimming and J lost 2 bases; unmatched junction nucleotides: 4. Germline assignment: CDR1 KGHDR and CDR2 SFDVKD. The length of the CDR3 is 15 residues.

V and J are TRBV27 and TRBJ2-5; possibly TRBD1 for D (6 bases). CDR1 is MNHEY, CDR2 SMNVEV, per germline (reference sequence). The CDR3 is 14 residues long. V was shortened by 5 bases and J by 7 bases, with 17 bases between the two germline ends. The CDR3: CASSPDLQGPTQYF. The CDR3 coding sequence is TGTGCCAGCAGTCCCGACCTTCAGGGGCCGACCCAGTACTTC.

The V and J genes are TRBV24-1 and TRBJ1-2; tentatively, D is TRBD1 (6 bases). Trimming took 0 bases from V and 6 from J, leaving 10 bases between them. The CDR3 has 14 amino acids. CDR1 KGHDR and CDR2 SFDVKD come from the germline V gene. Written as DNA, the CDR3 is TGTGCCACCAGTGATTTGGAGGCAGGGGATGGCTACACCTTC. Residues: CATSDLEAGDGYTF.

The table lists this clonotype with a few counts. V is TRBV5-5 and J is TRBJ2-7, with TRBD1 matching 7 bases. V lost 4 bases, J lost 6 bases, and 7 bases stayed unmatched. The CDR3 covers 13 residues. Germline V CDR1 and CDR2: SGHKS, YYEKEE (reference sequence). The DNA of the CDR3 is TGTGCCAGCAGCCCTCAGGGGGATGGCGAGCAGTACTTC. Its protein is CASSPQGDGEQYF.

The V gene is TRBV12-3 or TRBV12-4, the J gene TRBJ2-1; TRBD2 is a possible D gene (5 bases). The CDR3 has 11 amino acids. Trimming took off 5 bases at V and 10 bases at J, with 9 bases between the two ends. The CDR3 reads CASSPQREQFF. CDR3 coding DNA: TGTGCCAGCAGTCCTCAGCGGGAGCAGTTCTTC.

The V gene is TRBV19, the J gene TRBJ2-3; 8 nucleotides align to TRBD1. In germline, CDR1 is LNHDA, CDR2 SQIVND (reference sequence). This CDR3 contains 14 residues. With V trimmed by 4 bases and J by 1 base, 1 base remained unmatched. CDR3 amino acids: CASSKTGGTDTQYF. CDR3 nucleotide sequence: TGTGCCAGTAGTAAGACAGGGGGCACAGATACGCAGTATTTT.

This clonotype was counted between two and nine times. This rearrangement joins TRBV7-6 to TRBJ2-6, with D perhaps given as TRBD1 or TRBD2 (5 bases each). This CDR3 comprises 15 residues. V was clipped by 5 bases and J by 2 bases, with 10 bases between them. From germline, CDR1 is SGHVS and CDR2 FNYEAQ. In DNA, the CDR3 is TGTGCCAGCAGCCGAGGGGATACTGGGGCCAACGTCCTGACTTTC. The encoded protein is CASSRGDTGANVLTF.

The chain combines TRBV5-5 with TRBJ2-7, with a possible D match to TRBD2 (5 bases). CDR3 length: 16 residues. V lost 2 bases, J lost 0 bases, and 15 bases lay in between. CDR1 SGHKS and CDR2 YYEKEE come from the germline V gene (reference sequence). In nucleotides, the CDR3 is TGTGCCAGCAGCTTTGGAGAGGTAGCGTTCTCCTACGAGCAGTACTTC. It yields the protein CASSFGEVAFSYEQYF.

The rearrangement joins TRBV24-1 to TRBJ2-3; the match to TRBD1 covers 7 bases. The CDR3 sequence is 14 residues long. CDR1 and CDR2 (germline): KGHDR, SFDVKD. Trimming removed 3 bases from V and 5 bases from J; junction bases left unmatched: 4. CDR3 nucleotide sequence: TGTGCCACCAGTGATGCAGGGGGTCGAGATACGCAGTATTTT. Translation gives CATSDAGGRDTQYF.

This clonotype showed up just a few times. The chain employs TRBV2 and TRBJ2-3, with D unclear. Germline lookup yields CDR1 SNHLY and CDR2 FYNNEI. The V end was cut by 4 bases, the J end by 6 bases, with 23 bases between. The CDR3 has 17 residues. CDR3 nucleotides: TGTGCCAGCAGTGTCTCCTCAGCGAGCCAAGGAACGGATACGCAGTATTTT. Translating gives CASSVSSASQGTDTQYF. The whole variable domain, filled in from reference TRBV2 and TRBJ2-3, reads EPEVTQTPSHQVTQMGQEVILRCVPISNHLYFYWYRQILGQKVEFLVSFYNNEISEKSEIFDDQFSVERPDGSNFTLKIRSTKLEDSAMYFCASSVSSASQGTDTQYFGPGTRLTVL.

This clonotype has just a few counts. The chain couples TRBV20-1 to TRBJ2-5, with D perhaps assigned TRBD1 or TRBD2 (7 bases each). The length of the CDR3 is 11 residues. In germline, CDR1 is DFQATT, CDR2 SNEGSKA (reference sequence). CDR3 sequence: CSRGGRETQYF. Here the CDR3 DNA reads TGCAGCAGGGGGGGTAGGGAGACCCAGTACTTC.

The genes are TRBV6-5 and TRBJ2-1, with TRBD2 identical over 9 bases. The CDR3 length is 16 residues. Germline V gives CDR1 MNHEY, CDR2 SVGAGI. V shed 5 bases and J 0 bases; nucleotides not matched to a gene: 5. CDR3 region: CASSRLAVSSYNEQFF. CDR3 nucleotide sequence: TGTGCCAGCAGTCGACTAGCGGTTAGCTCCTACAATGAGCAGTTCTTC.

The chain is built from TRBV5-4 and TRBJ1-2, with D maybe TRBD1 (6 bases). The V and J ends lost 2 bases and 8 bases respectively, with 13 bases between them. The CDR3 runs 13 residues. Germline CDR1 SGHNT, CDR2 YYREEE (reference sequence). CDR3: CASSFDRFHGYTF. CDR3 nucleotides: TGTGCCAGCAGCTTCGACAGGTTTCACGGCTACACCTTC.

V gene TRBV4-3 combines with J gene TRBJ2-7, with TRBD2 as a possible D gene (5 bases). CDR1 and CDR2 (germline): LGHNA, YSLEER. The CDR3 runs 15 residues. Deletions cut 4 bases from V and 4 bases from J, with 17 bases between. As DNA, the CDR3 is TGCGCCAGCAGCCGTACCGACTCGGGATTGTACGAGCAGTACTTC. Translation: CASSRTDSGLYEQYF.

The chain joins TRBV6-5 to TRBJ1-1; 9 bases are a match to TRBD1. CDR1 MNHEY and CDR2 SVGAGI come from the germline V gene. The CDR3 consists of 15 residues. V shed 5 bases and J 3 bases; nucleotides not matched to a gene: 7. The CDR3 is CASSPDDRGYTEAFF. In nucleotides, the CDR3 is TGTGCCAGCAGTCCCGACGACAGGGGGTACACTGAAGCTTTCTTT.

The rearrangement uses TRBV6-5 and TRBJ1-2; 7 nucleotides align to TRBD1. Trimming removed 0 bases from V and 8 bases from J; junction bases left unmatched: 6. CDR3 size: 14 residues. Germline CDR1 MNHEY, CDR2 SVGAGI. CDR3 sequence: CASSYSRQGGGYTF. For the CDR3, the DNA is TGTGCCAGCAGTTACTCGAGACAGGGCGGGGGCTACACCTTC.

The gene calls are TRBV30 and TRBJ1-1; the D gene is possibly TRBD1 (5 bases). CDR1 is GTSNPN, CDR2 SVGIG, per germline (reference sequence). The CDR3 has 14 amino acids. V shed 0 bases and J shed 6 bases, with 14 bases lying between them. CDR3 sequence reads: CAWSVGQGSAEAFF. The CDR3 nucleotides read TGTGCCTGGAGTGTAGGGCAGGGTAGCGCTGAAGCTTTCTTT.

The chain has TRBV11-3 and TRBJ2-1, with 14 bases matching TRBD2. With V trimmed by 3 bases and J by 1 base, 5 bases remained unmatched. Germline assignment: CDR1 SGHNT and CDR2 YENEEA. The CDR3 has 18 residues. The chain's CDR3 is CASSLGLAGVGSYNEQFF. The CDR3, as DNA: TGTGCCAGCAGCTTGGGACTAGCGGGAGTTGGATCCTACAATGAGCAGTTCTTC.

Ten or more counts support this clonotype. The CDR3 nucleotides are TGTGCCAGCAGCCTAAGCCCGGGGAGCAATGAGCAGTTCTTC. Its translation: CASSLSPGSNEQFF. The rearrangement links TRBV9 to TRBJ2-1; D might be TRBD2 (5 bases). The V and J ends lost 4 bases and 6 bases respectively, with 14 bases between them. Germline V lookup: CDR1 SGDLS, CDR2 YYNGEE. CDR3 length: 14 residues.